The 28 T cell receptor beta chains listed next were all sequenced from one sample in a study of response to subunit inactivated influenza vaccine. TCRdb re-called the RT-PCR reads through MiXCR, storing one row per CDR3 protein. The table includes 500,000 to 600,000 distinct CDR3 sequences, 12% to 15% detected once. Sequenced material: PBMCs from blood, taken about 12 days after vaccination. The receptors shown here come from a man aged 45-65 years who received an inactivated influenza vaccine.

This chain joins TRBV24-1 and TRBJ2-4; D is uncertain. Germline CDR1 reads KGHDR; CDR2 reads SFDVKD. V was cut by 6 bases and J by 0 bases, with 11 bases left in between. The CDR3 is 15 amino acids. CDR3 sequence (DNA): TGTGCCACCAGTCCCGGGCCTTTAGCCAAAAACATTCAGTACTTC. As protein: CATSPGPLAKNIQYF.

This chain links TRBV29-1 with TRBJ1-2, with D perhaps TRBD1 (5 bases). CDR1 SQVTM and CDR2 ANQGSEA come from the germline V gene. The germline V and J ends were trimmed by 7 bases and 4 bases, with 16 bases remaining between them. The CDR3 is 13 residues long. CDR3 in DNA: TGCAGCGAAAACCAGGGTGCCGGCTATGGCTACACCTTC. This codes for CSENQGAGYGYTF.

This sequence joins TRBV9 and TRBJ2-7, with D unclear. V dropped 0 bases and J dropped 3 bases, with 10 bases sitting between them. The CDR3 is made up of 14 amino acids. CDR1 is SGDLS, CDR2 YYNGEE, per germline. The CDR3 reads CASSVDINGYEQYF. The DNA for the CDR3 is TGTGCCAGCAGCGTAGATATCAACGGCTACGAGCAGTACTTC.

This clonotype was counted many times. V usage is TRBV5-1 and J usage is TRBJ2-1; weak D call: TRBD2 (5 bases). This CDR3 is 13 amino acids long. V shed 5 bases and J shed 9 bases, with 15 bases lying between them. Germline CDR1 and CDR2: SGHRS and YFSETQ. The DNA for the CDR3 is TGCGCCAGCAGGGAGGAAGCTTTGGGTGAGCAGTTCTTC. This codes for CASREEALGEQFF. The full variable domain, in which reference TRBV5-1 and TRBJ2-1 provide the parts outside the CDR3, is KAGVTQTPRYLIKTRGQQVTLSCSPISGHRSVSWYQQTPGQGLQFLFEYFSETQRNKGNFPGRFSGRQFSNSRSEMNVSTLELGDSALYLCASREEALGEQFFGPGTRLTVL.

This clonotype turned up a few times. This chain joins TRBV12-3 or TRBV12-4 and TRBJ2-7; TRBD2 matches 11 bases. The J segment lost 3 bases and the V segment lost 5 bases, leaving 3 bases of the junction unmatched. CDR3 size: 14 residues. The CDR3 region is CASSMGTSGYEQYF. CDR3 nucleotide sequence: TGTGCCAGCAGTATGGGGACTAGCGGCTACGAGCAGTACTTC.

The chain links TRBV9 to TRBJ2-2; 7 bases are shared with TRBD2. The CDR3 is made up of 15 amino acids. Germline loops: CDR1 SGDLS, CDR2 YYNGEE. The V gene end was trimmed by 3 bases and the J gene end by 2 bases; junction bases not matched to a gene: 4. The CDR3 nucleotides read TGTGCCAGCAGCGACCTAGCGGCCAACACCGGGGAGCTGTTTTTT. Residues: CASSDLAANTGELFF.

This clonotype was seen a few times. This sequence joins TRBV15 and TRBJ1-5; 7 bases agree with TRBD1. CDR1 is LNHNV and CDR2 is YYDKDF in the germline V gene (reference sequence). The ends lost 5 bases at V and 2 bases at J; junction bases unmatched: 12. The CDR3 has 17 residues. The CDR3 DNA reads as TGTGCCACCAGCCGGGACAGAGGAGCAAGCGGCAATCAGCCCCAGCATTTT. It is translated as CATSRDRGASGNQPQHF. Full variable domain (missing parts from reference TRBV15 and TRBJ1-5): DAMVIQNPRYQVTQFGKPVTLSCSQTLNHNVMYWYQQKSSQAPKLLFHYYDKDFNNEADTPDNFQSRRPNTSFCFLDIRSPGLGDTAMYLCATSRDRGASGNQPQHFGDGTRLSIL.

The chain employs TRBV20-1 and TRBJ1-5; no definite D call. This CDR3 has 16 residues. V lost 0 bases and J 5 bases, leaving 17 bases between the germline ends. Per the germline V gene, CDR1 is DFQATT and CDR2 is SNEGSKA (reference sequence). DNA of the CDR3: TGCAGTGCTAGAGACCGGACCCGACCGGCGGATCAGCCCCAGCATTTT. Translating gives CSARDRTRPADQPQHF.

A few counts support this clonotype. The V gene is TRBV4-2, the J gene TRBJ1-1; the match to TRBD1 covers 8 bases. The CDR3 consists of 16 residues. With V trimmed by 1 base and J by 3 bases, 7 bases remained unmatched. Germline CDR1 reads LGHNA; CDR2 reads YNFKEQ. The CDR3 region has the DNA TGTGCCAGCAGCCAAGCGGTAGGACAGGGTCACACTGAAGCTTTCTTT. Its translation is CASSQAVGQGHTEAFF.

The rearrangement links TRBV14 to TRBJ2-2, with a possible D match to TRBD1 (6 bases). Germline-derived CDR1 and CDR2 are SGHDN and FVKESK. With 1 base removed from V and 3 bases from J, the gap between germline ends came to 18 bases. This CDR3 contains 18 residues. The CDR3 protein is CASSQVYGRQGYTGELFF. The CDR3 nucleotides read TGTGCCAGCAGCCAAGTTTATGGACGGCAGGGGTACACCGGGGAGCTGTTTTTT.

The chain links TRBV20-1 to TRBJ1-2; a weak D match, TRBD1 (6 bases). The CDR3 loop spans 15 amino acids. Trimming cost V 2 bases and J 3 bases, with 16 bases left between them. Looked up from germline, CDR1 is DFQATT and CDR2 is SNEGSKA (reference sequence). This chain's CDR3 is CSARSRGAVDYGYTF. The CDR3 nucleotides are TGCAGTGCTAGATCGAGGGGGGCTGTCGACTATGGCTACACCTTC.

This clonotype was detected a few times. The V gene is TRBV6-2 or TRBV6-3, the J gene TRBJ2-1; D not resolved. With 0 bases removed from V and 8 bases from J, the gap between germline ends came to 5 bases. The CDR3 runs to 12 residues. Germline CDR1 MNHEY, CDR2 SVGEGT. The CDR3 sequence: CASSYSVYEQFF. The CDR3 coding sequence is TGTGCCAGCAGTTACTCTGTCTATGAGCAGTTCTTC.

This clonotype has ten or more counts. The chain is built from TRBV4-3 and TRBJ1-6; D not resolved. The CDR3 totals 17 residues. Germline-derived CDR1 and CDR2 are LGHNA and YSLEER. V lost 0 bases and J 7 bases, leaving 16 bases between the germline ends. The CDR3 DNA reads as TGCGCCAGCAGCCAAGACTCGGGCAGAAGTCTGAATTCACCCCTCCACTTT. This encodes CASSQDSGRSLNSPLHF.

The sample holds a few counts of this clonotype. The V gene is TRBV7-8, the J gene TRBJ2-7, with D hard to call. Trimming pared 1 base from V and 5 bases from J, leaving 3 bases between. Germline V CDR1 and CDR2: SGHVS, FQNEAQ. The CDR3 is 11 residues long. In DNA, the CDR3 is TGTGCCAGCAGCTTAGAACACGAGCAGTACTTC. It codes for CASSLEHEQYF.

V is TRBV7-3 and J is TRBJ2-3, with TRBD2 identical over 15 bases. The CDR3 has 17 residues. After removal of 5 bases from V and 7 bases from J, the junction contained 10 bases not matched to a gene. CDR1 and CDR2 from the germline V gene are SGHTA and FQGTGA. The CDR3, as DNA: TGTGCCAGCAGCGAAACCGGGACTAGCGGGAGGTCGAATACGCAGTATTTT. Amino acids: CASSETGTSGRSNTQYF.

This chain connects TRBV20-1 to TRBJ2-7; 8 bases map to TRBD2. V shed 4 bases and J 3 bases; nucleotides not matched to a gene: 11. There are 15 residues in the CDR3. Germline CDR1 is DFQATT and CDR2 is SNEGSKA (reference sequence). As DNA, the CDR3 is TGCAGTGCTACATTGAGCGGGGGAATTTACTACGAGCAGTACTTC. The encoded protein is CSATLSGGIYYEQYF.

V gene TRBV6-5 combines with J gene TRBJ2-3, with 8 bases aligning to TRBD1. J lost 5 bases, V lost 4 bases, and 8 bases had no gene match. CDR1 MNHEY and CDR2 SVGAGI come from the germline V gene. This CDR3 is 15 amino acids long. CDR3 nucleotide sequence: TGTGCCAGCAGTTCTAGGACAGGGTTTAGAGATACGCAGTATTTT. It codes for CASSSRTGFRDTQYF.

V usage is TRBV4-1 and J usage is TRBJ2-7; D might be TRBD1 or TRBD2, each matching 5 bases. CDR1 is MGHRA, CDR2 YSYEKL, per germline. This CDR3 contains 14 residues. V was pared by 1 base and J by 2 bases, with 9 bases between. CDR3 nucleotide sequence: TGCGCCAGCAGCCAAGGGGACGGAGCCTACGAGCAGTACTTC. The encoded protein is CASSQGDGAYEQYF.

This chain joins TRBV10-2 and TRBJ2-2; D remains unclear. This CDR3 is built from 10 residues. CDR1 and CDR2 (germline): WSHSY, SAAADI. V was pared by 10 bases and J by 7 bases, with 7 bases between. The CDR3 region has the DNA TGCGCCACCCTCGGCGGGGAGCTGTTTTTT. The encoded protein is CATLGGELFF.

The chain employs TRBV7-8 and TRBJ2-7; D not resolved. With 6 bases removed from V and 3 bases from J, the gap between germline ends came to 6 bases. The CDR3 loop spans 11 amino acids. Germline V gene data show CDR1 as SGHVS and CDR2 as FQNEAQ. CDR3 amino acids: CASRAIYEQYF. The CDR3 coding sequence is TGTGCCAGCAGGGCTATCTACGAGCAGTACTTC.

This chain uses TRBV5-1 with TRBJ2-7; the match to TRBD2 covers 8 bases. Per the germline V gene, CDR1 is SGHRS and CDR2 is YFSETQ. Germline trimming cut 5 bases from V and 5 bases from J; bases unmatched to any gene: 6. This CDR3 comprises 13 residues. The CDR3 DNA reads TGCGCCAGCAGATTAGCGGGAAGAAACGAGCAGTACTTC. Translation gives CASRLAGRNEQYF. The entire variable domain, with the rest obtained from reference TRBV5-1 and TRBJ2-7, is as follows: KAGVTQTPRYLIKTRGQQVTLSCSPISGHRSVSWYQQTPGQGLQFLFEYFSETQRNKGNFPGRFSGRQFSNSRSEMNVSTLELGDSALYLCASRLAGRNEQYFGPGTRLTVT.

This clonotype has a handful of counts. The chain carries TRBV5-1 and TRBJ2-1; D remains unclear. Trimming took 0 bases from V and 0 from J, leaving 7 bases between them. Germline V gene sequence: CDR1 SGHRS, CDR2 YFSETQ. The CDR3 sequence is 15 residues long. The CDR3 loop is CASSLVTGSYNEQFF. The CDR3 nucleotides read TGCGCCAGCAGCTTGGTAACGGGCTCCTACAATGAGCAGTTCTTC.

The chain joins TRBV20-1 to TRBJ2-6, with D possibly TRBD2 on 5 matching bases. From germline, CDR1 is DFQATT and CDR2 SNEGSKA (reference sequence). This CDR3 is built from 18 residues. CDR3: CCVWSQAAGRSGANVLTF. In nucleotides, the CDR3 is TGCTGCGTCTGGAGCCAGGCTGCGGGTAGATCTGGGGCCAACGTCCTGACTTTC.

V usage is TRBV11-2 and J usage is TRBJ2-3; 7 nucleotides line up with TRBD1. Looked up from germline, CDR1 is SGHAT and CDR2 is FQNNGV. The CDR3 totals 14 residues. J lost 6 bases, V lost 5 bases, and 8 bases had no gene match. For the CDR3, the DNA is TGTGCCAGCAGCATACGGACAGGCCGGGATACGCAGTATTTT. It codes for CASSIRTGRDTQYF.

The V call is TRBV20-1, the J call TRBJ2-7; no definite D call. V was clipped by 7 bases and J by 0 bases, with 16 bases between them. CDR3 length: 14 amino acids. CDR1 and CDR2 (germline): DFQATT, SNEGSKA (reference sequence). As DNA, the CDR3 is TGCAGTGTCACACTAAGGAGTAGCTCCTACGAGCAGTACTTC. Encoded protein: CSVTLRSSSYEQYF.

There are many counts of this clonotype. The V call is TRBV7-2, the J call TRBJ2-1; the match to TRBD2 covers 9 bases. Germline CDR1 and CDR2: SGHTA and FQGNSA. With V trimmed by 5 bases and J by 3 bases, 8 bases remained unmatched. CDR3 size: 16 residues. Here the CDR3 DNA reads TGTGCCAGCAGCCAAGAAAGCGGGAGGTACTACAATGAGCAGTTCTTC. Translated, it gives CASSQESGRYYNEQFF.

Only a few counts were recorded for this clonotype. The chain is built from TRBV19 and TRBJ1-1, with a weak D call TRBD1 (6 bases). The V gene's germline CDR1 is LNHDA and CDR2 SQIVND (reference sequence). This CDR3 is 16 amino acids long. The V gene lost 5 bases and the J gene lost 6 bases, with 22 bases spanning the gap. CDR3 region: CASSLQPGQISAEAFF. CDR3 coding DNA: TGTGCCAGTAGTCTCCAACCCGGACAGATCTCCGCTGAAGCTTTCTTT.

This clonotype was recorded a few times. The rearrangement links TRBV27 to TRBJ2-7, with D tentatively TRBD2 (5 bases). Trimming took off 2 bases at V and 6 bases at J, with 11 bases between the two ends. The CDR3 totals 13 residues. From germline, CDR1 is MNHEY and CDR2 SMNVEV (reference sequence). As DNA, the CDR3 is TGTGCCAGCAGTTTAGCGAGGGATCTCGAGCAGTACTTC. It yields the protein CASSLARDLEQYF.